This T cell receptor beta chain originates from a study of blood T cell repertoires in COVID-19. Germline V gives CDR1 SGHRS, CDR2 YFSETQ. Trimming took 3 bases from V and 7 from J; bases not matched to a gene: 4. This CDR3 comprises 15 residues. Assay: immunoSEQ multiplex PCR; the TCRdb copy retains only in-frame clones and omits some. The sample includes more than 100,000 clones, about four fifths of them seen just once. What was sequenced was peripheral blood. The chain joins TRBV5-1 to TRBJ1-6, with 10 nucleotides matching TRBD1. This receptor was taken from a woman between 45 and 60 years old with acute or convalescent COVID-19. Here the CDR3 reads CASSWGTGENSPLHF. The CDR3 DNA reads TGCGCCAGCAGCTGGGGGACAGGGGAAAATTCACCCCTCCACTTT.